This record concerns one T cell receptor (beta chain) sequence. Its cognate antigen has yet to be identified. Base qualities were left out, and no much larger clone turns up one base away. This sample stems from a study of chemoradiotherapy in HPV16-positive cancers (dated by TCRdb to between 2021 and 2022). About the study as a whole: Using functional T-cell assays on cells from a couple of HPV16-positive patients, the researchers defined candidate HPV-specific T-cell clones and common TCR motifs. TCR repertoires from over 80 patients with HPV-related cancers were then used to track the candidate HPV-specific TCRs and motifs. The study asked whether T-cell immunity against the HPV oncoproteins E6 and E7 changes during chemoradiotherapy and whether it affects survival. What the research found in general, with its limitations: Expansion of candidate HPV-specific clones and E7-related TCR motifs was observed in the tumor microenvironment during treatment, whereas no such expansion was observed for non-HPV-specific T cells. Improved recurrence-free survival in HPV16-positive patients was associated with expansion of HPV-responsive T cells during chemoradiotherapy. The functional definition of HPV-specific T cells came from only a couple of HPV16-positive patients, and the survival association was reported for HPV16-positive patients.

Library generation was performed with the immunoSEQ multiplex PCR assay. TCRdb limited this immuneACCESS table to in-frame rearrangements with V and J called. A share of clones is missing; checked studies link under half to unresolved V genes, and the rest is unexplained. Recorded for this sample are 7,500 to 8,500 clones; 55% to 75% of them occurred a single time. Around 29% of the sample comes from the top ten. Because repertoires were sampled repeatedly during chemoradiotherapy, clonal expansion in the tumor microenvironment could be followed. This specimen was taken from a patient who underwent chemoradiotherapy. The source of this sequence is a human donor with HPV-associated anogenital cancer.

The CDR3 protein sequence reads: CASSLVGRVGAFF. The nucleotides are TGTGCCAGCAGCTTAGTCGGTCGTGTGGGAGCTTTCTTT. The chain couples TRBV7-8 to TRBJ1-1; no D gene can be assigned with confidence. The germline V gene yields SGHVS for CDR1 and FQNEAQ for CDR2. V gives up 1 base and J gives up 10 bases, and the segment between their germline ends measures 13 bases. The CDR3 measures 13 amino acids from cysteine to phenylalanine. CDR3 DNA only is kept here, 39 bases in frame from base 1.